This entry concerns a single T cell receptor beta chain. What it binds is not known. This specimen belongs to a study of T cell repertoires in ileal Crohn's disease. Assay: immunoSEQ multiplex PCR; the TCRdb copy retains only in-frame clones and omits some. Found here are around 10,000 clones, approximately 81% of them singletons; the top ten hold around 15%. The V end lost 5 bases, the J end lost 5 bases, and 9 bases lay between the germline ends. CDR3 size: 12 residues. Germline values: CDR1 MDHEN, CDR2 SYDVKM. General observations from the study: Every patient over 26.8% clonality showed endoscopic recurrence.

Time point described: neoterminal ileum biopsy at postoperative endoscopy, about 6 months after surgery. This chain connects TRBV28 to TRBJ1-2, with D perhaps TRBD1 (6 bases). Sequencing was performed on ileal tissue. The TCR comes from an adult with Crohn's disease. This chain's CDR3 is CASSPDRYGYTF. Written as DNA, the CDR3 is TGTGCCAGCAGTCCCGACAGGTATGGCTACACCTTC.